These T cell receptor beta chains were read from a single sample in a study of neurological immune-mediated disorders. From the 5' RACE reads, TCRdb called clonotypes with MiXCR, one entry per CDR3 protein. The repertoire holds over 45,000 distinct CDR3 sequences, with about 3% as singletons. The sequenced sample consisted of PBMCs. The source of these receptors is a man aged 35 to 55 with multiple sclerosis. The CDR3 runs from the conserved cysteine through the conserved F or W. D genes are given only for firm matches. The size entry gives once, few or many counts, or a class when the clone is expanded.

D: TRBD1
V: TRBV10-3
size: many
J: TRBJ1-2
DNA: TGTGCCATCAGAGACGGACAGGGGATCGTTGGCTACACCTTC
CDR3: CAIRDGQGIVGYTF

D: NA
V: TRBV7-9
size: many
J: TRBJ1-6
DNA: TGTGCCAGCAGCTTAGGCGGGGGTCGGCTACATTCACCCCTCCACTTT
CDR3: CASSLGGGRLHSPLHF

D: NA
V: TRBV7-9
size: many
J: TRBJ2-7
DNA: TGTGCCAGCAGCTTAGTTTTGGGGGACCCCTACGAGCAGTACTTC
CDR3: CASSLVLGDPYEQYF

D: NA
V: TRBV7-2
size: many
J: TRBJ2-1
DNA: TGTGCCAGCAGCTTCTCGCCGCATCTATCGACCTACAATGAGCAGTTCTTC
CDR3: CASSFSPHLSTYNEQFF

D: NA
V: TRBV6-6
size: many
J: TRBJ1-3
DNA: TGTGCCAGCAGTTACGGCGTGAACTCTGGAAACACCATATATTTT
CDR3: CASSYGVNSGNTIYF

D: TRBD2
V: TRBV6-6
size: many
J: TRBJ2-4
DNA: TGTGCCAGCAGTTACTGGGCTAGCGGGGGGTTTGGGGACATTCAGTACTTC
CDR3: CASSYWASGGFGDIQYF

D: NA
V: TRBV5-1
size: many
J: TRBJ2-1
DNA: TGCGCCAGCAGCTTGGAAGGTGTTGAGCAGTTCTTC
CDR3: CASSLEGVEQFF

D: NA
V: TRBV3-1
size: many
J: TRBJ2-5
DNA: TGTGCCAGCAGCCAGTGGAGGGGGGTCCGCCAAGAGACCCAGTACTTC
CDR3: CASSQWRGVRQETQYF

D: NA
V: TRBV5-1
size: many
J: TRBJ2-7
DNA: TGCGCCAGCAGTGAAGACGCTCGGCAGATCTCCTACGAGCAGTACTTC
CDR3: CASSEDARQISYEQYF

D: TRBD1
V: TRBV7-9
size: many
J: TRBJ2-5
DNA: TGTGCCAGCCTTAACAGGGGGCGCGGAGAGACCCAGTACTTC
CDR3: CASLNRGRGETQYF

D: NA
V: TRBV3-1
size: many
J: TRBJ1-5
DNA: TGTGCCAGCAGCCAAACAGGGTTCAATCAGCCCCAGCATTTT
CDR3: CASSQTGFNQPQHF

D: NA
V: TRBV12-3/TRBV12-4
size: many
J: TRBJ2-2
DNA: TGTGCCAGCAGTCCCGGGATGAACACCGGGGAGCTGTTTTTT
CDR3: CASSPGMNTGELFF

D: NA
V: TRBV5-1
size: many
J: TRBJ2-3
DNA: TGCGCCAGCAGCTTGGCGGGGAGCACAGATACGCAGTATTTT
CDR3: CASSLAGSTDTQYF

D: NA
V: TRBV29-1
size: many
J: TRBJ2-5
DNA: TGCAGCGGGAGGAATAGCGAAGGGTCTCAGTACTTC
CDR3: CSGRNSEGSQYF

D: TRBD2
V: TRBV5-1
size: many
J: TRBJ2-3
DNA: TGCGCCAGCAGCTTGAGTTCTAGCGGGGGGGCAGATACGCAGTATTTT
CDR3: CASSLSSSGGADTQYF

D: NA
V: TRBV7-6
size: many
J: TRBJ2-7
DNA: TGTGCCAGCAGCCTCGAAGCTTCTTCTACCTACGAGCAGTACTTC
CDR3: CASSLEASSTYEQYF

D: NA
V: TRBV5-5
size: many
J: TRBJ1-5
DNA: TGTGCCAGCAGCTTGGGACAGTTTAATCAGCCCCAGCATTTT
CDR3: CASSLGQFNQPQHF

D: NA
V: TRBV27
size: many
J: TRBJ1-2
DNA: TGTGCCAGCAGTCCGTCGAGGGGGTGGTATGGCTACACCTTC
CDR3: CASSPSRGWYGYTF

D: TRBD1
V: TRBV20-1
size: many
J: TRBJ2-5
DNA: TGCAGTGCTACAACAGGGGCCTCACAAGAGACCCAGTACTTC
CDR3: CSATTGASQETQYF

D: NA
V: TRBV3-1
size: many
J: TRBJ1-5
DNA: TGTGCCAGCAGCCAAGGAGGCGATAGCAATCAGCCCCAGCATTTT
CDR3: CASSQGGDSNQPQHF

D: NA
V: TRBV7-6
size: many
J: TRBJ2-1
DNA: TGTGCCAGCAGTCCCGACAGATACACGGACAATGAGCAGTTCTTC
CDR3: CASSPDRYTDNEQFF

D: TRBD2
V: TRBV2
size: many
J: TRBJ2-1
DNA: TGTGCCGGGGGGACTAGCGGGTACAATGAGCAGTTCTTC
CDR3: CAGGTSGYNEQFF

D: NA
V: TRBV10-3
size: many
J: TRBJ1-2
DNA: TGTGCCATCAGTGAGTCGAGACAGCCCTTTAACTATGGCTACACCTTC
CDR3: CAISESRQPFNYGYTF

D: NA
V: TRBV12-3/TRBV12-4
size: many
J: TRBJ2-5
DNA: TGTGCCAGCAGCACCGGGGGGCAGGGTCGGGAGACCCAGTACTTC
CDR3: CASSTGGQGRETQYF